Listed here are 29 T cell receptor beta chains from one sample, sequenced in a study of T cells in women clearing cervical HPV infection (dated by TCRdb to 2017 to 2018). The library was prepared using the immunoSEQ multiplex PCR assay. As stored in TCRdb, this immuneACCESS dataset retains in-frame rearrangements with V and J assigned. A fraction of the clones does not appear; measured against another copy, unresolved V genes explain less than half of the discrepancy, and the remainder lacks a known reason. The sample's records list 9,000 to 15,000 clones. Under 30% of the sample belongs to the ten largest clones. The sequenced sample was blood buffy coat. The receptor set was obtained from a woman between 18 and 70 years old with a cervical HPV16 infection that either progressed to CIN3+ or cleared (not recorded which).

CDR3 DNA, as far as it was read: TGTGCCATCAGAGCGGGACAGGGAGTCGGC. Translating gives CAIRAGQGVG. The CDR3 in full is CAIRAGQGVGYTF. The chain recombines TRBV10-3 with TRBJ1-2; 9 bases map to TRBD1. The read ends 3 residues early relative to the CDR3; the germline J gene fills the gap. This CDR3 is 13 amino acids long. The germline V gene has CDR1 ENHRY and CDR2 SYGVKD.

About this clone itself: The CDR3 extends 3 residues past the end of the read, so its final part is completed from the germline J gene. The gene calls are TRBV11-2 and TRBJ2-3; TRBD2 agrees at 7 bases. From germline, CDR1 is SGHAT and CDR2 FQNNGV. CDR3 length: 14 amino acids. V was pared by 6 bases and J by 2 bases, with 5 bases of the junction left unmatched. CDR3 sequence: CASRQSGNTDTQYF. CDR3 bases read: TGTGCCAGCAGACAGAGCGGGAACACAGATACG.

Comment on this clone: The CDR3 end falls 3 residues outside the read, so it is completed with the germline J gene. The chain has TRBV20-1 and TRBJ1-4; no firm D call. Trimming took 1 base from V and 6 from J, leaving 6 bases between them. Germline assignment: CDR1 DFQATT and CDR2 SNEGSKA (reference sequence). This CDR3 region has 12 residues. The CDR3 loop is CSARVRDEKLFF. The sequenced CDR3 bases are TGCAGTGCTAGAGTAAGGGATGAAAAA.

As concerns this clone: The CDR3 end is not reached by the read, which stops 3 residues before it; the germline J gene fills it in. The chain employs TRBV19 and TRBJ2-5, with TRBD1 identical over 9 bases. The germline CDR1 and CDR2 sequences are LNHDA and SQIVND (reference sequence). J lost 5 bases, V lost 9 bases, and 10 bases had no gene match. The CDR3 has 14 amino acids. The chain's CDR3 is CASAQQGAFETQYF. Partial CDR3 DNA: TGTGCCAGCGCCCAACAGGGGGCGTTTGAGACC.

A remark on this clone: The missing CDR3 end, 3 residues past where the read stops, is filled in from the germline J gene. The chain carries TRBV20-1 and TRBJ2-2, with 7 bases that match TRBD1. The CDR3 is made up of 16 amino acids. Germline V gene data show CDR1 as DFQATT and CDR2 as SNEGSKA (reference sequence). The CDR3 loop is CSAPLEGAGYNSPLFF. The CDR3 bases that were read are TGCAGTGCCCCCCTTGAGGGGGCGGGTTATAATTCACCG.

With regard to this clone: The DNA ends 3 residues before the CDR3 does, and the rest of the CDR3 is filled in from the germline J gene. V gene TRBV18 combines with J gene TRBJ2-4, with 7 bases fitting TRBD1. The CDR3 has 14 residues. Germline values: CDR1 KGHSH, CDR2 LQKENI. CDR3: CASSPPTGMNGQYF. Partial CDR3 DNA: TGTGCCAGCTCACCACCGACAGGGATGAATGGT.

Note on this clone: The read finishes 3 residues shy of the CDR3 end, and the germline J gene is used to complete it. The chain is built from TRBV2 and TRBJ2-7; 10 positions agree with TRBD2. Germline CDR1 is SNHLY and CDR2 is FYNNEI. This CDR3 is 14 amino acids long. Unmatched junction bases numbered 8, after V lost 8 bases and J lost 4 bases. The CDR3 bases that were read are TGTGCCAGCGAACCTAGCGGGGGAGCATACGAG. It encodes CASEPSGGAYE. The whole CDR3 sequence reads CASEPSGGAYEQYF. Using reference TRBV2 and TRBJ2-7 for the parts outside the CDR3, the full variable domain is EPEVTQTPSHQVTQMGQEVILRCVPISNHLYFYWYRQILGQKVEFLVSFYNNEISEKSEIFDDQFSVERPDGSNFTLKIRSTKLEDSAMYFCASEPSGGAYEQYFGPGTRLTVT.

Of note for this clone: The read terminates 3 residues ahead of where the CDR3 ends, so the germline J gene completes it. This chain links TRBV30 with TRBJ1-1; 7 nucleotides agree with TRBD1. V trimming: 0 bases; J trimming: 3 bases; junction bases outside the gene matches: 19. The V gene's germline CDR1 is GTSNPN and CDR2 SVGIG (reference sequence). The CDR3 covers 19 residues. CDR3 DNA (partial): TGTGCCTGGAGTGTAGAGTTGTCGTTGACAGGGAAGGAGGACACTGAA. Protein product: CAWSVELSLTGKEDTE. The full-length CDR3 reads as CAWSVELSLTGKEDTEAFF.

With respect to this clone: The read gets to within 3 residues of the CDR3 end, and the germline J gene fills in the rest. The rearrangement uses TRBV7-3 and TRBJ2-2, with D perhaps matching TRBD2 (6 bases). This CDR3 has 16 residues. The V gene's germline CDR1 is SGHTA and CDR2 FQGTGA. V lost 2 bases and J lost 0, with 10 bases in between. This CDR3 reads CASSLRGGANTGELFF. Incomplete CDR3 DNA: TGTGCCAGCAGCTTACGGGGCGGGGCGAACACCGGGGAG. Full variable domain (outside the CDR3, taken from reference TRBV7-3 and TRBJ2-2): GAGVSQTPSNKVTEKGKYVELRCDPISGHTALYWYRQSLGQGPEFLIYFQGTGAADDSGLPNDRFFAVRPEGSVSTLKIQRTERGDSAVYLCASSLRGGANTGELFFGEGSRLTVL.

As for this clone: The junction and the germline gene differ at one end; a read error may be behind it. With the read ending 3 residues before the CDR3 end, the germline J gene is used to fill in that end. This chain joins TRBV7-9 and TRBJ2-1, with D unresolved. Germline CDR1 is SEHNR and CDR2 is FQNEAQ (reference sequence). This CDR3 is built from 13 residues. The CDR3 here is CAGSSPANNEQFF. Partial CDR3 DNA: TGTGCCGGCAGCTCCCCTGCGAACAATGAG.

Details on this clone: The CDR3 goes on 3 residues after the read ends, and that part is filled in from the germline J gene. The gene calls are TRBV10-1 and TRBJ1-1; no clear D gene. Germline V gene lookup returns CDR1 WNHNN and CDR2 SYGVQD (reference sequence). The CDR3 sequence is 13 residues long. CDR3 DNA, as far as it was read: TGCGCCAGCAGTGATGAGGGCATTGAAGGA. Translated: CASSDEGIEG. The entire CDR3 is CASSDEGIEGAFF.

As for this clone: Coverage ceases 3 residues before the CDR3 finishes, and the germline J gene fills in the end. The chain joins TRBV5-6 to TRBJ1-3; D is unclear. CDR3 size: 15 residues. Germline V gene sequence: CDR1 SGHDT, CDR2 YYEEEE. The V gene lost 2 bases and the J gene lost 2 bases, with 11 bases spanning the gap. This CDR3 is CASSFSGKTGNTIYF. The part of the CDR3 DNA that was read is TGTGCCAGCAGCTTCAGTGGCAAGACTGGAAACACC.

Points on this clone: The read terminates 3 residues ahead of where the CDR3 ends, so the germline J gene completes it. The J gene is TRBJ2-1, the V gene TRBV12-3 or TRBV12-4; 9 bases agree with TRBD2. This CDR3 contains 14 residues. Losses at the gene ends were 4 bases for V and 6 bases for J; bases not matched to a gene: 4. CDR3 bases read: TGTGCCAGCAGTTCCTTGACTAGCGGCAATGAG. This codes for CASSSLTSGNE. The full CDR3 is CASSSLTSGNEQFF.

The CDR3 DNA, read in part, is TGTGCCAGCAGCCCACAGGGCCGTAATGAAAAA. Translated: CASSPQGRNEK. The entire CDR3 protein is CASSPQGRNEKLFF. The chain links TRBV7-2 to TRBJ1-4, with D perhaps matching TRBD1 (6 bases). The read halts 3 residues ahead of the CDR3 end, with the missing end drawn from the germline J gene. V gave up 5 bases and J gave up 4 bases, with 11 bases separating them. CDR3 length: 14 residues. Looked up from germline, CDR1 is SGHTA and CDR2 is FQGNSA.

This clone shows up as medium-sized (0.01 to 0.1%) by frequency. The CDR3 goes on 3 residues after the read ends, and that part is filled in from the germline J gene. The gene calls are TRBV10-3 and TRBJ1-4; possibly TRBD1 for D (5 bases). Between the trimmed V and J ends, which lost 7 bases and 8 bases, there was a span of 14 bases. The CDR3 is 13 amino acids. From germline, CDR1 is ENHRY and CDR2 SYGVKD. CDR3 sequence: CAIKGRTTEKLFF. CDR3 DNA (partial): TGTGCCATCAAGGGTCGGACAACCGAAAAA.

Concerning this clone: The CDR3 goes on 3 residues after the read ends, and that part is filled in from the germline J gene. The V gene is TRBV6-1, the J gene TRBJ2-7, with 7 bases aligning to TRBD2. CDR1 MNHNS and CDR2 SASEGT come from the germline V gene. The CDR3 length is 16 residues. V trimming: 2 bases; J trimming: 4 bases; junction bases outside the gene matches: 11. CDR3 amino acids: CASSENAASGRYEQYF. The sequenced CDR3 bases are TGTGCCAGCAGTGAAAATGCTGCTAGCGGTAGGTACGAG.

To note about this clone: The read terminates 3 residues ahead of where the CDR3 ends, so the germline J gene completes it. The chain recombines TRBV15 with TRBJ1-2, with D maybe TRBD1 (5 bases). CDR1 and CDR2 (germline): LNHNV, YYDKDF (reference sequence). This CDR3 is built from 16 residues. V lost 0 bases to trimming and J lost 0 bases, with 11 bases between them. CDR3 loop: CATSRDGGWANYGYTF. The part of the CDR3 DNA that was read is TGTGCCACCAGCAGAGATGGGGGGTGGGCTAACTATGGC.

The CDR3 sequence is CASSDTSRGTGELFF. Partial CDR3 DNA: TGTGCCAGCAGTGACACTAGCCGGGGCACCGGGGAG. The chain has TRBV6-4 and TRBJ2-2; perhaps TRBD2 as D (6 bases). The read halts 3 residues ahead of the CDR3 end, with the missing end drawn from the germline J gene. Germline loops: CDR1 MRHNA, CDR2 SNTAGT. The CDR3 has 15 amino acids. V lost 2 bases and J lost 4, with 11 bases in between.

The CDR3: CSALTGSSYEQYF. Incomplete CDR3 DNA: TGCAGTGCTTTGACAGGGAGCTCCTACGAG. The V and J genes are TRBV20-1 and TRBJ2-7; 7 bases line up with TRBD1. With the read ending 3 residues before the CDR3 end, the germline J gene is used to fill in that end. There are 13 residues in the CDR3. Looked up from germline, CDR1 is DFQATT and CDR2 is SNEGSKA (reference sequence). V was pared by 5 bases and J by 0 bases, with 4 bases of the junction left unmatched.

Remarks on this clone: The missing CDR3 end, 3 residues past where the read stops, is filled in from the germline J gene. The V and J genes are TRBV5-4 and TRBJ1-4, with D perhaps matching TRBD1 (6 bases). The V and J ends lost 7 bases and 1 base respectively, with 17 bases between them. This CDR3 comprises 16 residues. The germline V gene encodes CDR1 SGHNT and CDR2 YYREEE (reference sequence). CDR3 residues: CASSPGAGGTNEKLFF. CDR3 DNA, as far as it was read: TGTGCCAGCTCCCCAGGGGCAGGCGGAACTAATGAAAAA.

Worth noting for this clone: The read comes to an end 3 residues before the CDR3 does, leaving the germline J gene to fill in the end. The chain uses TRBV4-2 and TRBJ1-4; D is possibly TRBD1 (5 bases). V was pared by 8 bases and J by 6 bases, with 13 bases between. The CDR3 is 13 residues long. The V gene's germline CDR1 is LGHNA and CDR2 YNFKEQ. CDR3 DNA (partial): TGTGCCAGCTCCGCGGGGCTGGATGAAAAA. Translating it yields CASSAGLDEK. From start to end, the CDR3 is CASSAGLDEKLFF.

Comment on this clone: The read is 3 residues too short to cover the CDR3 end, so that end is filled in from the germline J gene. The chain uses TRBV11-3 and TRBJ2-1, with TRBD1 matching 8 bases. Germline V CDR1 and CDR2: SGHNT, YENEEA. The CDR3 is 15 residues long. The trim removed 4 bases at V and 8 bases at J, leaving 10 bases unmatched. The part of the CDR3 DNA that was read is TGTGCCAGCAGCTCCAGGGACAGGTTAGTTCATGAG. It codes for CASSSRDRLVHE. The CDR3, in full, reads CASSSRDRLVHEQFF.

The DNA read from the CDR3 is TGTGCCAGCAGCTCCAGGGGGCGCGGCACAGATACG. Its protein is CASSSRGRGTDT. Given in full, the CDR3 is CASSSRGRGTDTQYF. The rearrangement joins TRBV7-9 to TRBJ2-3; 8 nucleotides align to TRBD1. The CDR3 end is not reached by the read, which stops 3 residues before it; the germline J gene fills it in. The CDR3 spans 15 residues. Looked up from germline, CDR1 is SEHNR and CDR2 is FQNEAQ (reference sequence). V shed 4 bases, J shed 1 base, and the junction held 4 bases outside the gene matches.

Points on this clone: The sequence runs out 3 residues before the end of the CDR3; the remainder is reconstructed from the germline J gene. The V gene is TRBV2, the J gene TRBJ2-1; 8 nucleotides agree with TRBD1. V shed 2 bases, J shed 8 bases, and the junction held 5 bases outside the gene matches. Germline CDR1 is SNHLY and CDR2 is FYNNEI. CDR3 length: 14 amino acids. CDR3 DNA (partial): TGTGCCAGCAGTGAACGGCAGGGGGCGTATGAG. This gives the protein CASSERQGAYE. The complete CDR3 protein is CASSERQGAYEQFF.

Note on this clone: Read coverage stops 3 residues before the CDR3 terminus; the germline J gene supplies the remainder. V usage is TRBV7-2 and J usage is TRBJ2-7, with 7 bases lining up with TRBD1. The CDR3 has 14 amino acids. Per the germline V gene, CDR1 is SGHTA and CDR2 is FQGNSA. V lost 2 bases, J lost 2 bases, and 3 bases stayed unmatched. CDR3 DNA, as far as it was read: TGTGCCAGCAGCTTATCCGGGACAGCCTACGAG. Its translation: CASSLSGTAYE. The full CDR3 protein reads CASSLSGTAYEQYF.

Notes on this clone: Sequencing ends 3 residues short of the CDR3 end; the germline J gene provides the rest. The chain uses TRBV7-3 and TRBJ2-3; D remains unclear. Trimming left V 5 bases short and J 5 bases short, with 11 bases between. This CDR3 has 13 residues. Germline loops: CDR1 SGHTA, CDR2 FQGTGA. The sequenced CDR3 bases are TGTGCCAGCAGCACAAAAAGGGTAGATACG. Translation gives CASSTKRVDT. The complete CDR3 reads CASSTKRVDTQYF. The full variable domain, its missing parts supplied by reference TRBV7-3 and TRBJ2-3, is GAGVSQTPSNKVTEKGKYVELRCDPISGHTALYWYRQSLGQGPEFLIYFQGTGAADDSGLPNDRFFAVRPEGSVSTLKIQRTERGDSAVYLCASSTKRVDTQYFGPGTRLTVL.

Note on this clone: The read ends 3 residues shy of where the CDR3 ends; the end is completed using the germline J gene. The rearrangement uses TRBV7-2 and TRBJ2-3; possible D gene TRBD2, 6 bases. The germline CDR1 and CDR2 sequences are SGHTA and FQGNSA. The CDR3 extends over 14 amino acids. The CDR3 bases that were read are TGTGCCAGCAGCCCACCCCTGGACTACGGTGCG. This sequence encodes CASSPPLDYGA. The CDR3 in its entirety is CASSPPLDYGAQYF.

A word on this clone: The read ends 3 residues shy of where the CDR3 ends; the end is completed using the germline J gene. V and J are TRBV13 and TRBJ2-3, with 7 positions matching TRBD2. J lost 2 bases, V lost 7 bases, and 12 bases had no gene match. Germline CDR1 PRHDT, CDR2 FYEKMQ (reference sequence). This CDR3 has 16 amino acids. CDR3 protein: CASTSGVAGNTDTQYF. The covered CDR3 bases are TGTGCCAGCACCTCGGGGGTAGCGGGCAACACAGATACG. The full variable domain, in which reference TRBV13 and TRBJ2-3 provide the parts outside the CDR3, is AAGVIQSPRHLIKEKRETATLKCYPIPRHDTVYWYQQGPGQDPQFLISFYEKMQSDKGSIPDRFSAQQFSDYHSELNMSSLELGDSALYFCASTSGVAGNTDTQYFGPGTRLTVL.

About this clone itself: The missing CDR3 end, 3 residues past where the read stops, is filled in from the germline J gene. The V and J genes are TRBV5-1 and TRBJ2-6; 7 bases map to TRBD1. CDR3 length: 15 residues. Germline V gene lookup returns CDR1 SGHRS and CDR2 YFSETQ. With V trimmed by 4 bases and J by 4 bases, 5 bases remained unmatched. CDR3 DNA (partial): TGCGCCAGCAGCAGCCAGGGGGTCGGGGCCAACGTC. Amino acids: CASSSQGVGANV. The full CDR3 reads CASSSQGVGANVLTF.